Sequencing of this T cell receptor beta chain was carried out in a study of blood T cell repertoires in COVID-19. Sequencing was performed with immunoSEQ multiplex PCR; in TCRdb, only in-frame clones are kept and a portion is missing. The repertoire has roughly 68,000 clones, about nine tenths of them found once; the top ten carry 0.52%. Enrolled during active infection, Seattle patients were then followed longitudinally. The germline CDR1 and CDR2 sequences are MGHRA and YSYEKL. The CDR3 spans 13 residues. The V and J ends lost 4 bases and 5 bases, in that order; junction bases with no gene match: 3.

The V and J genes are TRBV4-1 and TRBJ2-7; TRBD2 matches 9 bases. The sample consisted of peripheral blood. This sequence was found in a man aged 50 or older with COVID-19, enrolled during active disease. The CDR3 DNA follows: TGCGCCAGCAGCCTGGGACTAGCCAACGAGCAGTACTTC. The encoded protein is CASSLGLANEQYF.